This TCR beta chain was retrieved from a study of shared clonotypes between healthy human individuals. The study, taken as a whole, reports: What naive subsets generally showed was a larger estimated richness than memory subsets showed. Approximately 5.3% was the fraction of naive CD4 clonotypes found shared across four donors.

Over several immunoSEQ plates, each subset's genomic DNA was distributed in even portions. The table came from immunoSEQ multiplex PCR; TCRdb's copy has only in-frame clones and leaves some out. The repertoire consists of roughly 2.1 million clones, with 85% to 95% occurring once and the leading ten covering under 2%. The V and J ends lost 3 bases and 1 base, in that order; junction bases with no gene match: 7. CDR1 is MGHDK, CDR2 SYGVNS, per germline. The CDR3 totals 18 residues. On this clone itself: Its antigen is as yet unknown.

CD8 cells classed as naive were CD45RO-negative and positively selected for CCR7, excluding terminally differentiated effector memory CD45RA+ cells. Sequencing was performed on naive CD8+ T cells from PBMCs. This chain uses TRBV25-1 with TRBJ2-1; 12 bases align to TRBD1. The clonotype originates from a young man in good health. Some clones in this sample may be carry-over from other donors' samples. CDR3 sequence (DNA): TGTGCCAGCAGTGAGGCCGGGACAGGGGGCTTTTCCTACAATGAGCAGTTCTTC. Translation: CASSEAGTGGFSYNEQFF.